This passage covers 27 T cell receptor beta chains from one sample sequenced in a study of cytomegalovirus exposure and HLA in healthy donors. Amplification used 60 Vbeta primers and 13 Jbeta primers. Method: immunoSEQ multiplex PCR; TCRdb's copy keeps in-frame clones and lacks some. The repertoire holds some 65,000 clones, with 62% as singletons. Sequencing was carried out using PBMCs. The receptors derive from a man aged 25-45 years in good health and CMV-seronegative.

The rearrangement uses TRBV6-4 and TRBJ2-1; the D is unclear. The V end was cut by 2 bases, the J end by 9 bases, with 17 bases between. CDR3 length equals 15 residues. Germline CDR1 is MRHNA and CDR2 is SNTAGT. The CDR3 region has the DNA TGTGCCAGCAGTGACGGCGGTTCTTGGTTTGGTGAGCAGTTCTTC. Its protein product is CASSDGGSWFGEQFF.

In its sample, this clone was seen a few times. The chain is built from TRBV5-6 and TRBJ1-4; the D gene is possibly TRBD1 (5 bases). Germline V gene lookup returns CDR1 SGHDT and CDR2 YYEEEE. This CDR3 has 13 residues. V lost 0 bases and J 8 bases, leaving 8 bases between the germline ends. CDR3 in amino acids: CASSLAGQEKLFF. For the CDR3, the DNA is TGTGCCAGCAGCTTGGCAGGGCAGGAAAAACTGTTTTTT.

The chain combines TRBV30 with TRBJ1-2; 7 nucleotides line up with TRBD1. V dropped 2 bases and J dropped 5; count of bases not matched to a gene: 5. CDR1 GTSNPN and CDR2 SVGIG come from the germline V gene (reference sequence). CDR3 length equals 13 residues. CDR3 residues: CAWSPSTGYGYTF. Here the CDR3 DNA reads TGTGCCTGGAGTCCATCGACAGGGTATGGCTACACCTTC.

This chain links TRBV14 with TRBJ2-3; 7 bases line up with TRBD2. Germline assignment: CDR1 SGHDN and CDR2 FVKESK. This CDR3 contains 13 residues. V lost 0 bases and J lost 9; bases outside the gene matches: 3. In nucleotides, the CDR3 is TGTGCCAGCAGCCAAGACTGGGGGGGGACGCAGTATTTT. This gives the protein CASSQDWGGTQYF.

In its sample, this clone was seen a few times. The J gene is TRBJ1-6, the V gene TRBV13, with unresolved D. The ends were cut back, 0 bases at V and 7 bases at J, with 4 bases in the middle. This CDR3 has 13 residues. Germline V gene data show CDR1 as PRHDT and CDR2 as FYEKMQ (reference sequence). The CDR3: CASSLGLNSPLHF. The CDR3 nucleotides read TGTGCCAGCAGCTTAGGCCTAAATTCACCCCTCCACTTT.

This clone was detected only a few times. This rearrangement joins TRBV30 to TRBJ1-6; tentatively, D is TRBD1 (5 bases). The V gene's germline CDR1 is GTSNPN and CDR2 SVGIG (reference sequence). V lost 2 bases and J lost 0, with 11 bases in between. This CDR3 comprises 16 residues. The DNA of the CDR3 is TGTGCCTGGAGTACAGGATACAGCTCCTATAATTCACCCCTCCACTTT. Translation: CAWSTGYSSYNSPLHF.

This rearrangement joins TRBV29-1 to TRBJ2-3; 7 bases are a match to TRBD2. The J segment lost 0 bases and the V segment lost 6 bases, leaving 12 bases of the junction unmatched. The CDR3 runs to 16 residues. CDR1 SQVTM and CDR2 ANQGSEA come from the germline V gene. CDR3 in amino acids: CSVGVVPGGSTDTQYF. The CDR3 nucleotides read TGCAGCGTAGGGGTGGTTCCGGGGGGAAGCACAGATACGCAGTATTTT.

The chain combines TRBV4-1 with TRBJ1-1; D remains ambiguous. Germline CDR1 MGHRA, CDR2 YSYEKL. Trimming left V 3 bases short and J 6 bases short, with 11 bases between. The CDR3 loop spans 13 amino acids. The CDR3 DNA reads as TGCGCCAGCAGCCAGGCTCTACAGTCTGAAGCTTTCTTT. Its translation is CASSQALQSEAFF.

The DNA of the CDR3 is TGTGCCACCAGCAGCGGAGAGGACAGGTCTTCTCAGTTCTTC. Protein sequence: CATSSGEDRSSQFF. The V gene is TRBV15, the J gene TRBJ2-1; 7 positions match TRBD1. V trimming: 3 bases; J trimming: 13 bases; junction bases outside the gene matches: 12. Germline values: CDR1 LNHNV, CDR2 YYDKDF (reference sequence). The CDR3 has 14 residues.

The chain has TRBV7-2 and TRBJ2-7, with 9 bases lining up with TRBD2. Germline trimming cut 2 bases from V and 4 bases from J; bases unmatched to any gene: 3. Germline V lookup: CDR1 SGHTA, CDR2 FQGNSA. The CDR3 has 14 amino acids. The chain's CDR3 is CASSLPSGAYEQYF. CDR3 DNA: TGTGCCAGCAGCTTACCTAGCGGGGCTTACGAGCAGTACTTC.

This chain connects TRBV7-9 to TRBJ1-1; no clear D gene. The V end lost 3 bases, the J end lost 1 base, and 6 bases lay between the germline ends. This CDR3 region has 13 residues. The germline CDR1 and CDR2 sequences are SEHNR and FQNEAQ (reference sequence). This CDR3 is CASSLEGNTEAFF. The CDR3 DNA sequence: TGTGCCAGCAGCTTGGAGGGGAACACTGAAGCTTTCTTT.

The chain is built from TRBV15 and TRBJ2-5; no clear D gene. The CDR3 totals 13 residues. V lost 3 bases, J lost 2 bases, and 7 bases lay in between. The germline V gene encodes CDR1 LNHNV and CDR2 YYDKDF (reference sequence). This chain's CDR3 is CATSSRSQETQYF. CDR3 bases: TGTGCCACCAGCAGTCGGTCTCAAGAGACCCAGTACTTC.

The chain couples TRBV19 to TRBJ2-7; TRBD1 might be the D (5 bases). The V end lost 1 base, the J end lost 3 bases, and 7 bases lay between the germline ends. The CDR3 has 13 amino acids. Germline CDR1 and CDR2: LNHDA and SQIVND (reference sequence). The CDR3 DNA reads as TGTGCCAGTAGTATAGGACAGAGCTACGAGCAGTACTTC. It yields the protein CASSIGQSYEQYF.

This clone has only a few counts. The CDR3 DNA follows: TGCGCCAGCAGCCAAGATCATGGGCCTTCGGCCACCCAGTACTTC. It encodes CASSQDHGPSATQYF. The chain couples TRBV4-1 to TRBJ2-5; D ambiguous. Per germline, CDR1 MGHRA and CDR2 YSYEKL. With 0 bases removed from V and 8 bases from J, the gap between germline ends came to 16 bases. The CDR3 is 15 amino acids.

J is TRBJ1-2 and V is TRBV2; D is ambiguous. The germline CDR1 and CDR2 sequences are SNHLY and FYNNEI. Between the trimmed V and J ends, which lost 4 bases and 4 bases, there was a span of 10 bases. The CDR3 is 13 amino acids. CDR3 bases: TGTGCCAGCAGTGCGGGAAGGGTCTATGGCTACACCTTC. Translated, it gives CASSAGRVYGYTF.

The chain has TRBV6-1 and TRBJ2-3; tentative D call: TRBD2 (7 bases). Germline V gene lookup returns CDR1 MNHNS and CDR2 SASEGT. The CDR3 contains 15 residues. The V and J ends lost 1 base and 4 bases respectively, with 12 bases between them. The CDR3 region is CASSEEAGAADTQYF. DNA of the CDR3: TGTGCCAGCAGTGAAGAGGCGGGGGCCGCAGATACGCAGTATTTT.

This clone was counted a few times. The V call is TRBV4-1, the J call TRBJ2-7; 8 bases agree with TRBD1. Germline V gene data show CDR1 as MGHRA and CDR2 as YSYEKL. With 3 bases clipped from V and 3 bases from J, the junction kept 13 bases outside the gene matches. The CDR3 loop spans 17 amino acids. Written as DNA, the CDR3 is TGCGCCAGCAGCCATCAGGTGGGACAGGTCTCCCTCTACGAGCAGTACTTC. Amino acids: CASSHQVGQVSLYEQYF.

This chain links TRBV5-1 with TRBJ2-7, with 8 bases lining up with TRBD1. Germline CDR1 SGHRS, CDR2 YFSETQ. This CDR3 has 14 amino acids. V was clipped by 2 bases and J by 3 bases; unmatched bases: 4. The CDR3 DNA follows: TGCGCCAGCAGCTTCCGGACAGGGTACTACGAGCAGTACTTC. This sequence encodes CASSFRTGYYEQYF.

CDR3 nucleotide sequence: TGTGCCAGCAGCAAGACGGAAGACAACACAGATACGCAGTATTTT. Residues: CASSKTEDNTDTQYF. The chain joins TRBV6-4 to TRBJ2-3; D remains unclear. Germline V CDR1 and CDR2: MRHNA, SNTAGT. V was trimmed by 6 bases and J by 2 bases, leaving 15 bases between them. The CDR3 length is 15 residues.

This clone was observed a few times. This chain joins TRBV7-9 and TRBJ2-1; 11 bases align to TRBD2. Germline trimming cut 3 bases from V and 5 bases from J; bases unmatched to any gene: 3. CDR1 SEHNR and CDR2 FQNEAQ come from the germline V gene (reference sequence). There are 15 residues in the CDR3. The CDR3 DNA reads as TGTGCCAGCAGCTTCCTAGCGGGGGGTCACAATGAGCAGTTCTTC. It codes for CASSFLAGGHNEQFF.

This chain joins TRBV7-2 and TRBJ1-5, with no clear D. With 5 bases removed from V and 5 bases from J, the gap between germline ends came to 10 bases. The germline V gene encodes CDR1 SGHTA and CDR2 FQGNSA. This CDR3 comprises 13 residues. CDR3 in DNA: TGTGCCAGCAGCACTACCGGGGATCAGCCCCAGCATTTT. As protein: CASSTTGDQPQHF. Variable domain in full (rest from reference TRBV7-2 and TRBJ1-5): GAGVSQSPSNKVTEKGKDVELRCDPISGHTALYWYRQSLGQGLEFLIYFQGNSAPDKSGLPSDRFSAERTGGSVSTLTIQRTQQEDSAVYLCASSTTGDQPQHFGDGTRLSIL.

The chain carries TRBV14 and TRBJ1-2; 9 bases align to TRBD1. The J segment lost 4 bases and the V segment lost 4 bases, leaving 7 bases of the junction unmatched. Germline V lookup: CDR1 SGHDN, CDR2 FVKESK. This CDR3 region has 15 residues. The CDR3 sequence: CASSRTGGLIYGYTF. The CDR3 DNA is TGTGCCAGCAGCCGTACAGGGGGCCTAATCTATGGCTACACCTTC. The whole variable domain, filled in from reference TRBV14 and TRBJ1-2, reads EAGVTQFPSHSVIEKGQTVTLRCDPISGHDNLYWYRRVMGKEIKFLLHFVKESKQDESGMPNNRFLAERTGGTYSTLKVQPAELEDSGVYFCASSRTGGLIYGYTFGSGTRLTVV.

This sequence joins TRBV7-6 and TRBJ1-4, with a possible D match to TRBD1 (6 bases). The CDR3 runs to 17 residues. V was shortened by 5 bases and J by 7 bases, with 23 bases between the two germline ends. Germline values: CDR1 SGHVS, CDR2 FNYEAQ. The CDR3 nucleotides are TGTGCCAGCAGCACCCCAATGACGGCAGGGGCAAGTGAAAAACTGTTTTTT. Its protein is CASSTPMTAGASEKLFF.

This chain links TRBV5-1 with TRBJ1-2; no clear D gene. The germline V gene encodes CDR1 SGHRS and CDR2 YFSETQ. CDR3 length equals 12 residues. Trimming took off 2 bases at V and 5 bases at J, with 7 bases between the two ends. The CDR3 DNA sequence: TGCGCCAGCAGCTTAACCGGGTATGGCTACACCTTC. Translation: CASSLTGYGYTF.

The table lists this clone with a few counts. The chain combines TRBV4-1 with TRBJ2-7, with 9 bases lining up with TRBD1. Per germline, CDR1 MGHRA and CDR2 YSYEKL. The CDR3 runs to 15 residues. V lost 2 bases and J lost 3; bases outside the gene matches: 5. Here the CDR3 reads CASSQNRGPRYEQYF. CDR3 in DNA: TGCGCCAGCAGCCAAAACAGGGGGCCGCGCTACGAGCAGTACTTC.

CDR3 residues: CASNLAGGSDTQYF. CDR3 in DNA: TGTGCCAGCAACTTAGCGGGGGGGTCAGATACGCAGTATTTT. This chain joins TRBV6-5 and TRBJ2-3; 11 bases agree with TRBD2. In germline, CDR1 is MNHEY, CDR2 SVGAGI. V was pared by 7 bases and J by 4 bases, with 4 bases of the junction left unmatched. This CDR3 region has 14 residues.

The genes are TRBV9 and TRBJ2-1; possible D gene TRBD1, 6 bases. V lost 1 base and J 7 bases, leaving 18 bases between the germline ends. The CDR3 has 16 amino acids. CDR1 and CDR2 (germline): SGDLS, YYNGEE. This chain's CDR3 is CASSVSLTGTRNEQFF. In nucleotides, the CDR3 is TGTGCCAGCAGCGTAAGCTTAACAGGGACGCGGAATGAGCAGTTCTTC. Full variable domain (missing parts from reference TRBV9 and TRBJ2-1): DSGVTQTPKHLITATGQRVTLRCSPRSGDLSVYWYQQSLDQGLQFLIQYYNGEERAKGNILERFSAQQFPDLHSELNLSSLELGDSALYFCASSVSLTGTRNEQFFGPGTRLTVL.